One and the same sample provided the 3 T cell receptor beta chains below, sequenced in a study of cytomegalovirus exposure and HLA in healthy donors. PCR amplification relied on 60 Vbeta primers (plus 13 Jbeta primers). Sequencing was performed with immunoSEQ multiplex PCR; in TCRdb, only in-frame clones are kept and a portion is missing. The data contain 150,000 to 180,000 clones, more than 75% of them singletons. The source material was PBMCs. The receptors stem from a woman aged 35 to 49 in good health and CMV-seropositive.

The chain recombines TRBV4-1 with TRBJ1-2, with 11 positions matching TRBD1. CDR3 length: 15 residues. CDR1 is MGHRA and CDR2 is YSYEKL in the germline V gene. V dropped 3 bases and J dropped 2; count of bases not matched to a gene: 2. CDR3 sequence reads: CASSQGQGENYGYTF. CDR3 bases: TGCGCCAGCAGCCAGGGACAGGGGGAGAACTATGGCTACACCTTC.

This clone was seen a few times. The gene calls are TRBV7-9 and TRBJ2-7; no definite D call. Trimming pared 5 bases from V and 5 bases from J, leaving 13 bases between. The CDR3 is 13 amino acids. Germline loops: CDR1 SEHNR, CDR2 FQNEAQ (reference sequence). The CDR3 DNA follows: TGTGCCAGCAGCCCGAGCCAGGCCAACGAGCAGTACTTC. Protein product: CASSPSQANEQYF.

This rearrangement joins TRBV7-3 to TRBJ2-1; 8 bases fit TRBD2. V shed 5 bases and J 5 bases; nucleotides not matched to a gene: 14. CDR1 is SGHTA, CDR2 FQGTGA, per germline. This CDR3 contains 17 residues. Written as DNA, the CDR3 is TGTGCCAGCAGCCCCATTAACCTAGCGGGCCCAAACAATGAGCAGTTCTTC. Translation: CASSPINLAGPNNEQFF.